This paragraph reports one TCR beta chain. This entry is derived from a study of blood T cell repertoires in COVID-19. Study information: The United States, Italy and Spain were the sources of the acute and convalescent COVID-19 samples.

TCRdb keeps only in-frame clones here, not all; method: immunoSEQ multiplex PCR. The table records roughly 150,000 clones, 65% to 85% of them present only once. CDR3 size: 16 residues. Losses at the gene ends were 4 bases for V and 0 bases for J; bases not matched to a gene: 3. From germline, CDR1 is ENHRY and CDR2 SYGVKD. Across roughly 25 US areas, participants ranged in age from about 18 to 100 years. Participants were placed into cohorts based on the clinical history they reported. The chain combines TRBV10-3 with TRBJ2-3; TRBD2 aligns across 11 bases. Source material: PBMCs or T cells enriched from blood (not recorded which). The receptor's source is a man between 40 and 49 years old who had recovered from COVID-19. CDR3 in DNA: TGTGCCATCAGTGCGACTAGCGGGGCCAGCACAGATACGCAGTATTTT. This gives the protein CAISATSGASTDTQYF.